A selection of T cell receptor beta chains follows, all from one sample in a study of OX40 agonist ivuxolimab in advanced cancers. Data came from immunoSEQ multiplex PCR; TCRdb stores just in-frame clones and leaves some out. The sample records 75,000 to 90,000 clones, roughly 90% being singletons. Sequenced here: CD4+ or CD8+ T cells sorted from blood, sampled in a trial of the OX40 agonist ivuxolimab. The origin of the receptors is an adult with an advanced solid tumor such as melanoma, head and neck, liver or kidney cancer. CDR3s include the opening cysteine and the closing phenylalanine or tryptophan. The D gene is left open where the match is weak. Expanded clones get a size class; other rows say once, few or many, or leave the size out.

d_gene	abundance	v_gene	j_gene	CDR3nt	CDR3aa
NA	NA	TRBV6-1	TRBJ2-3	TGTGCCGCGAGGGGGGAAGTTACAGATACGCAGTATTTT	CAARGEVTDTQYF
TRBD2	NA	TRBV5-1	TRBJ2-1	TGCGCCAGCAGCCCGAGGACTAGCGGCCAAACGTACAATGAGCAGTTCTTC	CASSPRTSGQTYNEQFF
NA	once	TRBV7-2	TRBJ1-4	TGTGCCAGCAGCTTCTCGACGGTCGTTGAAAAACTGTTTTTT	CASSFSTVVEKLFF
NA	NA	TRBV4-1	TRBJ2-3	TGCGCCAGCAGCCAACAACCGGGAGGGGGCAAGACAGATACGCAGTATTTT	CASSQQPGGGKTDTQYF
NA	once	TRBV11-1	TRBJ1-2	TGTGCCAGCAGCTGGGAAGGAAATGGCTACACCTTC	CASSWEGNGYTF
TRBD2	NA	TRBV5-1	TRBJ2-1	TGCGCCAGCAGCTTGGACGGCAGTAGAGCGGGAGATGAGCAGTTCTTC	CASSLDGSRAGDEQFF
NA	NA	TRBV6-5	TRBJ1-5	TGTGCCAGCAAAGGGGCCGGCAATCAGCCCCAGCATTTT	CASKGAGNQPQHF
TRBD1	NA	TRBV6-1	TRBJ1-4	TGTGCCAGCACGTGGCAGGGACAGGAAAAACTGTTTTTT	CASTWQGQEKLFF
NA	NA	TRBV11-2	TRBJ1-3	TGTGCCAGCAGCTCAAGGGACGGCAGCTCTGGAAACACCATATATTTT	CASSSRDGSSGNTIYF
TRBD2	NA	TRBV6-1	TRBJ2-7	TGTGCCAGCATACCCATAGCGGGAGGGCCAACGGAGCAGTACTTC	CASIPIAGGPTEQYF
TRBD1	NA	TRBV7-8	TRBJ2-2	TGTGCCAGCAGCATAGCCGGTTGGACAGGAAGCACCGGGGAGCTGTTTTTT	CASSIAGWTGSTGELFF
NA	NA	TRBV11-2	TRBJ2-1	TGTGCCAGCAGCTTAGAATCGGGGTATAGCTCCTACAATGAGCAGTTCTTC	CASSLESGYSSYNEQFF
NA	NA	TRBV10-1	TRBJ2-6	TGCGCCAGCAGCGAGGGTTCTGGGGCCAACGTCCTGACTTTC	CASSEGSGANVLTF
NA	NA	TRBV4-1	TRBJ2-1	TGCGCCAGCAGCCGCGCGGCCGGGACTCCAGCGCTTGAGCAGTTCTTC	CASSRAAGTPALEQFF
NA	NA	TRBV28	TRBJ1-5	TGTGCCAGCAGTTTGGACAGCGCCCTGAATCAGCCCCAGCATTTT	CASSLDSALNQPQHF
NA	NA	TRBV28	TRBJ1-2	TGTGCCGGCCAGGAGGGGAACTATGGCTACACCTTC	CAGQEGNYGYTF
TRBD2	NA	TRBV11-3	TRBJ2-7	TGTGCCAGCAGCTCTCTAGCGGGAGGTAGCTACGAGCAGTACTTC	CASSSLAGGSYEQYF
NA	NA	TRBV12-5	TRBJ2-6	TGTGCTAGTGGTCCTCCACAGGGTCTCTCTGGGGCCAACGTCCTGACTTTC	CASGPPQGLSGANVLTF
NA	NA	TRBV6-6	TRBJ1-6	TGTGCCAGCAGTTACTCTTCAAATTCACCCCTCCACTTT	CASSYSSNSPLHF
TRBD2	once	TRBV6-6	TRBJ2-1	TGTGCCAGCACTGGACTAGCTAATGAGCAGTTCTTC	CASTGLANEQFF
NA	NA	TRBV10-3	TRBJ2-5	TGTGCCATCAGTGAAGGAGAAAAAGAGACCCAGTACTTC	CAISEGEKETQYF
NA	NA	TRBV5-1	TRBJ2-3	TGCGCCAGCAGCCCCCGAGGGGGAAGCACAGATACGCAGTATTTT	CASSPRGGSTDTQYF
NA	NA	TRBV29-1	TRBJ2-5	TGCAGCGCAAGAGCCGTCGAGACCCAGTACTTC	CSARAVETQYF
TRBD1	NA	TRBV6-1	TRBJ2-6	TGTGCCAGCAGTGGGTTGACAGGGCCCAACGTCCTGACTTTC	CASSGLTGPNVLTF
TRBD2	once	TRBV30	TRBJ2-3	TGTGCCTGGAGCCGGGAGGGAGCCCCTAGCACAGATACGCAGTATTTT	CAWSREGAPSTDTQYF
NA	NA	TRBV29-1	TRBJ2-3	TGCAGCGTTGGGGGAAGGGGGGCAGATACGCAGTATTTT	CSVGGRGADTQYF
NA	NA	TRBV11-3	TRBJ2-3	TGTGCCAGCAGCCGGATCGACAGATTCACAGATACGCAGTATTTT	CASSRIDRFTDTQYF
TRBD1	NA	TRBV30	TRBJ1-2	TGTGCCTCGACACCAGGGGGCGGCAGCTATGGCTACACCTTC	CASTPGGGSYGYTF
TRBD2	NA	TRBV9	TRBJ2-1	TGTGCCAGCAGTAAGGGACTAGCGGGACAGTATGAGCAGTTCTTC	CASSKGLAGQYEQFF
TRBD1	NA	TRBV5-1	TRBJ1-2	TGCGCCAGCAGCCCCCTCCCGGGACAGGGTTTTAATGGCTACACCTTC	CASSPLPGQGFNGYTF
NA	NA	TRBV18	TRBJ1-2	TGTGCCAGCTCACCACCTGGTAGGGGTATGGGAACTATGGCGGGCTACACCTTC	CASSPPGRGMGTMAGYTF
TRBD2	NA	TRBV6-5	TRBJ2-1	TGTGCCAGCAAATTACTAGCGGGAGGGCCACCGTTCTTC	CASKLLAGGPPFF
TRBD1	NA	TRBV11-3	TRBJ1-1	TGTGCCAGCAGCCGGGACAGGGCCACTGAAGCTTTCTTT	CASSRDRATEAFF
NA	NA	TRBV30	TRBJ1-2	TGTGCCTGGACGGGGGGCCTTTTAGGCTACACCTTC	CAWTGGLLGYTF
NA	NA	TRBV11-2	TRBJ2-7	TGTGCCAGCAGCCCTGGAGGTGACTCCTACGAGCAGTACTTC	CASSPGGDSYEQYF
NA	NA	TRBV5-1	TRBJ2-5	TGCGCCAGCAGCCAGGACATCCAAGAGACCCAGTACTTC	CASSQDIQETQYF
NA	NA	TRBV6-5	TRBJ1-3	TGTGCCAGCAGTTATGGTTCTGGAAACACCATATATTTT	CASSYGSGNTIYF
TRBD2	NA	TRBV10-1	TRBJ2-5	TGCGCCAGCAGTGAGGGGCTAGCGGGTTCACAAGAGACCCAGTACTTC	CASSEGLAGSQETQYF
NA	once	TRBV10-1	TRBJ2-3	TGCGCCAGCAACGATAGACCTACAGATACGCAGTATTTT	CASNDRPTDTQYF
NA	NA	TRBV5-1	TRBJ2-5	TGCGCCAGCTCCCTCGCCGGGACACCCCAAGAGACCCAGTACTTC	CASSLAGTPQETQYF
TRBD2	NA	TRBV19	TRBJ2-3	TGTGCCAGTAGCGGACTAGCGGATAACACAGATACGCAGTATTTT	CASSGLADNTDTQYF
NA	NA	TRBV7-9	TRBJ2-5	TGTGCCAGCAGCTTCACAGGGACGGAGACCCAGTACTTC	CASSFTGTETQYF
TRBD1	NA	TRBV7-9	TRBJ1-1	TGTGCCAGCAGCCCCCTGACAGGGTACACTGAAGCTTTCTTT	CASSPLTGYTEAFF
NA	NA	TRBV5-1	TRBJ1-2	TGCGCCAGCAGCCCTACAGAAAGGGAGTCTCGTGGCTACACCTTC	CASSPTERESRGYTF
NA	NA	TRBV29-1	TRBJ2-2	TGCAGCGTTGATCGGGGCACCGGGGAGCTGTTTTTT	CSVDRGTGELFF
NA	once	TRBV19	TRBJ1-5	TGTGCCAGTAGGGATGTGGGCAATCAGCCCCAGCATTTT	CASRDVGNQPQHF